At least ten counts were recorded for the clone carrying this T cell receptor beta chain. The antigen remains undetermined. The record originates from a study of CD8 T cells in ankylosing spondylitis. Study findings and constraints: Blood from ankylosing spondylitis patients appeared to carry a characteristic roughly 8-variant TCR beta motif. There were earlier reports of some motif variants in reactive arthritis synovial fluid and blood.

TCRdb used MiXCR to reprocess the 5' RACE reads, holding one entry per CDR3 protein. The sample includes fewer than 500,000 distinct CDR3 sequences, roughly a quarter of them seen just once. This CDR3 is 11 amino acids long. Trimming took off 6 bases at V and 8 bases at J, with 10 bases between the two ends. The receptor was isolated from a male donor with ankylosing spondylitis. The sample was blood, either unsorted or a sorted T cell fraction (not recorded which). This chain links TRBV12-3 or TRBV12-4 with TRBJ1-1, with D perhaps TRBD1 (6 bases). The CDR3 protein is CASSPTGEAFF. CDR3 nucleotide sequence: TGTGCCAGCAGCCCTACAGGGGAAGCTTTCTTT.